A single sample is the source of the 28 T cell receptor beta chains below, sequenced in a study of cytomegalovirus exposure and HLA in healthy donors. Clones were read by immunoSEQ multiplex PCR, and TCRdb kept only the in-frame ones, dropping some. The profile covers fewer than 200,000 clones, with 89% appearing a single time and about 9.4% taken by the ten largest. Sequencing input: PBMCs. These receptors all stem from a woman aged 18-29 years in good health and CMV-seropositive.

CDR3 in amino acids: CASGFPRTGADGYTF. CDR3 DNA sequence: TGTGCTAGTGGTTTTCCCCGGACAGGCGCAGATGGCTACACCTTC. V gene TRBV12-5 combines with J gene TRBJ1-2; 7 bases align to TRBD1. Germline values: CDR1 LGHNT, CDR2 FRNRAP. V trimming: 3 bases; J trimming: 6 bases; junction bases outside the gene matches: 10. The CDR3 has 15 residues.

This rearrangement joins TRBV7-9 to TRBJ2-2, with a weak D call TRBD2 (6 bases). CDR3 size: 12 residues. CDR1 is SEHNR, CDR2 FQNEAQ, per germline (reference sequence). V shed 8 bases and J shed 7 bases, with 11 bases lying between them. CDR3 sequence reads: CASGGYYGELFF. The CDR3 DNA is TGTGCCAGCGGGGGGTACTACGGGGAGCTGTTTTTT. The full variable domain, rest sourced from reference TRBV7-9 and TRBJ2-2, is DTGVSQNPRHKITKRGQNVTFRCDPISEHNRLYWYRQTLGQGPEFLTYFQNEAQLEKSRLLSDRFSAERPKGSFSTLEIQRTEQGDSAMYLCASGGYYGELFFGEGSRLTVL.

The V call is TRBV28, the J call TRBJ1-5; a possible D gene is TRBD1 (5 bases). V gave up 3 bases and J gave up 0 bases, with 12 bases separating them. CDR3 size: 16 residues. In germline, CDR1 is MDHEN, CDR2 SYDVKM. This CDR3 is CASSLRRGFSNQPQHF. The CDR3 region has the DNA TGTGCCAGCAGTTTGAGGAGGGGTTTTAGCAATCAGCCCCAGCATTTT.

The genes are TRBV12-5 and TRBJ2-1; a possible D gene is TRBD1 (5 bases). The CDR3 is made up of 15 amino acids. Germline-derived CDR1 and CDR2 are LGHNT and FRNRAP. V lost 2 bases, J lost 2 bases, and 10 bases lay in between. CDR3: CASGLQGRTYNEQFF. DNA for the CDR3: TGTGCTAGTGGTTTGCAGGGTAGGACCTACAATGAGCAGTTCTTC.

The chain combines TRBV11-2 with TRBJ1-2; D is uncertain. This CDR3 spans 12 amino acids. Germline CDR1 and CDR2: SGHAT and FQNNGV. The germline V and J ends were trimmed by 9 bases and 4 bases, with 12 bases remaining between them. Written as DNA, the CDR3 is TGTGCCAGTACGACTTACACCTATGGCTACACCTTC. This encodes CASTTYTYGYTF.

The CDR3 nucleotides are TGTGCCAGCAGTATGGGGACAGGGGGCTCACGGAATGAGCAGTTCTTC. Encoded protein: CASSMGTGGSRNEQFF. The V call is TRBV5-6, the J call TRBJ2-1, with TRBD1 matching 12 bases. The CDR3 consists of 16 residues. V lost 5 bases, J lost 7 bases, and 10 bases stayed unmatched. Germline V gene lookup returns CDR1 SGHDT and CDR2 YYEEEE.

The CDR3 spells CASSPRVRGNYGYTF. CDR3 in DNA: TGTGCCAGTTCGCCCCGGGTCCGGGGTAACTATGGCTACACCTTC. The rearrangement joins TRBV19 to TRBJ1-2, with unresolved D. Germline loops: CDR1 LNHDA, CDR2 SQIVND (reference sequence). Trimming took off 8 bases at V and 1 base at J, with 17 bases between the two ends. CDR3 length equals 15 residues. Complete variable domain (other parts from reference TRBV19 and TRBJ1-2): DGGITQSPKYLFRKEGQNVTLSCEQNLNHDAMYWYRQDPGQGLRLIYYSQIVNDFQKGDIAEGYSVSREKKESFPLTVTSAQKNPTAFYLCASSPRVRGNYGYTFGSGTRLTVV.

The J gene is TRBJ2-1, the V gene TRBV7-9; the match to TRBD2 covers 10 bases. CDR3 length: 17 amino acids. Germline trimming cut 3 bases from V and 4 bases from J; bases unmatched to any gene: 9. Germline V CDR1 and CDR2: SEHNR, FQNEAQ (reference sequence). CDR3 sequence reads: CASSFGLSGREYNEQFF. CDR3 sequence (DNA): TGTGCCAGCAGCTTTGGTTTGAGCGGGAGGGAGTACAATGAGCAGTTCTTC.

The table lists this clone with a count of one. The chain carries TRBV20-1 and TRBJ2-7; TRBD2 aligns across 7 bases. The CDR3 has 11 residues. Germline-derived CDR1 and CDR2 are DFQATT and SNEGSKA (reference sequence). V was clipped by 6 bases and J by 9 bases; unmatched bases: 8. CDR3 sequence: CSANGKRGQYF. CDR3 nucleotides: TGCAGTGCCAACGGGAAGCGGGGGCAGTACTTC.

This CDR3 is CASSWGGGKYEQYF. DNA of the CDR3: TGTGCCAGCAGTTGGGGGGGAGGGAAGTACGAGCAGTACTTC. V gene TRBV28 combines with J gene TRBJ2-7, with 7 positions matching TRBD2. V was clipped by 4 bases and J by 4 bases; unmatched bases: 7. The V gene's germline CDR1 is MDHEN and CDR2 SYDVKM. The CDR3 covers 14 residues.

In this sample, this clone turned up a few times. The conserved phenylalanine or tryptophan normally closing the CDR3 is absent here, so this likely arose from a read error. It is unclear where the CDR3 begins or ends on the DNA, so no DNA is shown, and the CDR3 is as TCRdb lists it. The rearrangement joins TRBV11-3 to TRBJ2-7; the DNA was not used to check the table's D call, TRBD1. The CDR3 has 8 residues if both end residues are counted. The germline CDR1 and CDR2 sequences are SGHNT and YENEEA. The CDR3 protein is CASSSRGS.

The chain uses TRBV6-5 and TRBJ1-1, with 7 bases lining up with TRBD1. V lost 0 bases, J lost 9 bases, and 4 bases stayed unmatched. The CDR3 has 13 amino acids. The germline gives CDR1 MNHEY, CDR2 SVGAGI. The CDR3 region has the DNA TGTGCCAGCAGTTACTCGAAAAGGGGGCAAGCTTTCTTT. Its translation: CASSYSKRGQAFF.

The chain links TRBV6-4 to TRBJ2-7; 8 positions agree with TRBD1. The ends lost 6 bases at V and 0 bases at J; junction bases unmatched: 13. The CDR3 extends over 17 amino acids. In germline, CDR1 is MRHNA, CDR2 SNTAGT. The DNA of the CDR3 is TGTGCCAGCAGCCTCCGGGACAGGATCTTTACCTCCTACGAGCAGTACTTC. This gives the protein CASSLRDRIFTSYEQYF.

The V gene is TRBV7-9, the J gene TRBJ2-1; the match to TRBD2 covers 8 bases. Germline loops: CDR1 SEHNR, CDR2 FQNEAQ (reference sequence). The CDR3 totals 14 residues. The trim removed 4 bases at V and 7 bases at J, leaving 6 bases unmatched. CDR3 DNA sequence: TGTGCCAGCAGCTCCACTCGGGGGGGAAATGAGCAGTTCTTC. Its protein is CASSSTRGGNEQFF.

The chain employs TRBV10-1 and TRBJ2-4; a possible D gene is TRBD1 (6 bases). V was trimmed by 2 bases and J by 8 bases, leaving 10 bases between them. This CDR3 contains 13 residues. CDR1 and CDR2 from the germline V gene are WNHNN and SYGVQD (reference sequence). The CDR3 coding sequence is TGCGCCAGCAGTGAGGTCCACAGGGACATTCAGTACTTC. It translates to CASSEVHRDIQYF.

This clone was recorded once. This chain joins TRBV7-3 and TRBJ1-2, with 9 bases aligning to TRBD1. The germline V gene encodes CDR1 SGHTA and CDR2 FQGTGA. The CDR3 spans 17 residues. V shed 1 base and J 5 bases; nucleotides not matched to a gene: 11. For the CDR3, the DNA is TGTGCCAGCAGCTTAAACTCCGGGACAGGGCAGGGGTATGGCTACACCTTC. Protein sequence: CASSLNSGTGQGYGYTF.

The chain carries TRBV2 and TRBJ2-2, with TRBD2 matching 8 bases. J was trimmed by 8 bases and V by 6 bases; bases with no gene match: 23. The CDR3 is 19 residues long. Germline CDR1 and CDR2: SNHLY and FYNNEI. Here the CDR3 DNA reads TGTGCCAGCAGCTTGACTGAGCCGGGAGGGCCTGTCGATTCTGGGGAGCTGTTTTTT. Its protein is CASSLTEPGGPVDSGELFF.

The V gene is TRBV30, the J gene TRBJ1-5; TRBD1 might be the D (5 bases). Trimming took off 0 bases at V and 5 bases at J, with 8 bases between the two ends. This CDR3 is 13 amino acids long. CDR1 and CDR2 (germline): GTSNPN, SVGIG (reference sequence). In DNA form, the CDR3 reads TGTGCCTGGAGTGTACAGACAGATCAGCCCCAGCATTTT. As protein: CAWSVQTDQPQHF. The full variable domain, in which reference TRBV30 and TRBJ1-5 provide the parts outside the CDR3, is SQTIHQWPATLVQPVGSPLSLECTVEGTSNPNLYWYRQAAGRGLQLLFYSVGIGQISSEVPQNLSASRPQDRQFILSSKKLLLSDSGFYLCAWSVQTDQPQHFGDGTRLSIL.

CDR3 residues: CASSYSSTVITDTQYF. The CDR3 bases are TGTGCCAGCAGTTACTCGTCCACAGTTATAACAGATACGCAGTATTTT. This chain joins TRBV6-5 and TRBJ2-3, with D uncertain. V was pared by 0 bases and J by 3 bases, with 13 bases between. The germline V gene encodes CDR1 MNHEY and CDR2 SVGAGI. The CDR3 contains 16 residues.

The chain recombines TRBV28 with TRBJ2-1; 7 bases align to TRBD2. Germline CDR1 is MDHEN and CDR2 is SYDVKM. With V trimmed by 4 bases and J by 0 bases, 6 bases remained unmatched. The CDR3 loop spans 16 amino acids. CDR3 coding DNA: TGTGCCAGCAGTTCACGGGGAGGGAGCTCCTACAATGAGCAGTTCTTC. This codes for CASSSRGGSSYNEQFF. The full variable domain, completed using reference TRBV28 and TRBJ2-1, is DVKVTQSSRYLVKRTGEKVFLECVQDMDHENMFWYRQDPGLGLRLIYFSYDVKMKEKGDIPEGYSVSREKKERFSLILESASTNQTSMYLCASSSRGGSSYNEQFFGPGTRLTVL.

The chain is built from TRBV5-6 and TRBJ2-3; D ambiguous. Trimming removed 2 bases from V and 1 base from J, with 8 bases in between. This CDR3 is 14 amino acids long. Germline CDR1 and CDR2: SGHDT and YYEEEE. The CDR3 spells CASSFPTGTDTQYF. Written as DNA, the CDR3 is TGTGCCAGCAGCTTCCCAACAGGCACAGATACGCAGTATTTT. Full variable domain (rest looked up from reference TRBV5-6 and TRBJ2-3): DAGVTQSPTHLIKTRGQQVTLRCSPKSGHDTVSWYQQALGQGPQFIFQYYEEEERQRGNFPDRFSGHQFPNYSSELNVNALLLGDSALYLCASSFPTGTDTQYFGPGTRLTVL.

The CDR3 region has the DNA TGTGCCAGCAGCCCCGGACAGGGTACCTACGAGCAGTACTTC. Translation: CASSPGQGTYEQYF. The V gene is TRBV7-9, the J gene TRBJ2-7; 8 bases fit TRBD1. Germline V gene sequence: CDR1 SEHNR, CDR2 FQNEAQ (reference sequence). The CDR3 spans 14 residues. V dropped 5 bases and J dropped 2; count of bases not matched to a gene: 5.

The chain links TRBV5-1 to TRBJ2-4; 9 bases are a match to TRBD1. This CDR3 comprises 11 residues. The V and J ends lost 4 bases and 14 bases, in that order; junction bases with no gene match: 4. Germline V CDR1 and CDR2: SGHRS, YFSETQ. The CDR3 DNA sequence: TGCGCCAGCAGCGGCGGACAGGGGAAGTACTTC. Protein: CASSGGQGKYF.

Written as DNA, the CDR3 is TGTGCCAGCTCACAGCGGGAGGACAATGAGCAGTTCTTC. Translated: CASSQREDNEQFF. The chain employs TRBV18 and TRBJ2-1, with 9 bases aligning to TRBD2. Germline-derived CDR1 and CDR2 are KGHSH and LQKENI. J lost 5 bases, V lost 4 bases, and 0 bases had no gene match. The CDR3 loop spans 13 amino acids.

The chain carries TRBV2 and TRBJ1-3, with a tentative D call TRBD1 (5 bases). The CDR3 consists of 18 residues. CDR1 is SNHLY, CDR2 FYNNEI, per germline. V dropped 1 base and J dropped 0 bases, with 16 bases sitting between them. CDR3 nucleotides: TGTGCCAGCAGTGAAGTCCCCCAGGGCACCTACTCTGGAAACACCATATATTTT. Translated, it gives CASSEVPQGTYSGNTIYF. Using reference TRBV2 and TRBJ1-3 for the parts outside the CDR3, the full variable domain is EPEVTQTPSHQVTQMGQEVILRCVPISNHLYFYWYRQILGQKVEFLVSFYNNEISEKSEIFDDQFSVERPDGSNFTLKIRSTKLEDSAMYFCASSEVPQGTYSGNTIYFGEGSWLTVV.

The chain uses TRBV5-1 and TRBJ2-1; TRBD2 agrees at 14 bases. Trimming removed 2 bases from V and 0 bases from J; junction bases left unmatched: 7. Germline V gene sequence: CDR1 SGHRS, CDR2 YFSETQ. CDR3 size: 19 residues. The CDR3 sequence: CASSFGLAGGTSSYNEQFF. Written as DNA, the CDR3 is TGCGCCAGCAGCTTTGGACTAGCGGGAGGAACGAGCTCCTACAATGAGCAGTTCTTC.

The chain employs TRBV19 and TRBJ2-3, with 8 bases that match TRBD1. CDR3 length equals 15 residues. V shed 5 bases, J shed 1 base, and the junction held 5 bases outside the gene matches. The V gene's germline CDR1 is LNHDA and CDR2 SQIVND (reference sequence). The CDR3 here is CASSSDRDGTDTQYF. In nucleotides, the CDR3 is TGTGCCAGTAGTTCGGACAGGGACGGCACAGATACGCAGTATTTT. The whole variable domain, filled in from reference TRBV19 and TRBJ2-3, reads DGGITQSPKYLFRKEGQNVTLSCEQNLNHDAMYWYRQDPGQGLRLIYYSQIVNDFQKGDIAEGYSVSREKKESFPLTVTSAQKNPTAFYLCASSSDRDGTDTQYFGPGTRLTVL.

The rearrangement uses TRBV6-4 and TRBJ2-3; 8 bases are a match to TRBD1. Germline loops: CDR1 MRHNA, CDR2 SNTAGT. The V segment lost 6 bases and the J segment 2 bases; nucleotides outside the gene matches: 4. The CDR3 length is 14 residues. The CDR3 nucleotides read TGTGCCAGCAGACGGACAGGGTTCACAGATACGCAGTATTTT. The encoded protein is CASRRTGFTDTQYF.